This TCR beta chain was documented in a study of T cell responses to AZD1222 COVID-19 vaccine. With regard to this clone: What it recognizes is unknown.

Trimming cost V 6 bases and J 6 bases; bases outside gene matches: 4. The CDR3 loop spans 13 amino acids. Study-wide results and limits: Per reports, nearly half of all spike-specific TCRs target regions that are unmutated in variants. Clonal diversity may have been underestimated, and the donors were mostly white British, with more females than males.

Assay: immunoSEQ multiplex PCR; the TCRdb copy retains only in-frame clones and omits some. This sample has approximately 220,000 clones, with 93% found just once. The rearrangement uses TRBV12-3 or TRBV12-4 and TRBJ1-5, with 8 nucleotides matching TRBD1. This sample comprised peripheral blood, obtained on day 0 of MenACWY control vaccination. The receptor was derived from an adult in good health. The CDR3 DNA reads as TGTGCCAGCAGCCAGGGGGCAGGTCAGCCCCAGCATTTT. Translated: CASSQGAGQPQHF.